This T cell receptor beta chain was identified during a study of CDR3 diversity in severe acne. Germline V CDR1 and CDR2: SSHAT, FNYEAQ (reference sequence). This CDR3 has 14 amino acids. TCRdb ran MiXCR on the PCR reads and lists one entry per CDR3 protein. This sample has about 84,000 distinct CDR3 sequences, with about 54% found just once. In the case of this clonotype: A junction end diverges from the germline sequence, so it may reflect a read error.

The clonotype comes from a male donor in good health, without acne. The sequencing sample was made of blood. The rearrangement links TRBV7-7 to TRBJ2-7; the D call may be TRBD1 or TRBD2 (5 bases each). The CDR3 sequence: CASSSEYSMGELYF. In DNA, the CDR3 is TGTGCCAGCAGCTCAGAATACAGTATGGGGGAGCTGTACTTC.